This T cell receptor (beta chain) was observed in a study of cytomegalovirus exposure and HLA in healthy donors. A multiplex PCR was run with 60 Vbeta primers and 13 Jbeta primers. Produced via immunoSEQ multiplex PCR; TCRdb's table is partial and in-frame only. The sample has 200,000 to 250,000 clones. As to this clone: Its antigen is not known.

Findings and caveats of the study: TCR beta V- and J-gene trimming was later associated with a missense DCLRE1C variant. CMV serostatus was the only immune exposure information that was available.

This CDR3 has 14 residues. Germline loops: CDR1 MNHNS, CDR2 SASEGT. V lost 5 bases and J 1 base, leaving 12 bases between the germline ends. This receptor was taken from a woman in her 30s in good health and CMV-seropositive. Sequences were obtained from PBMCs. The V call is TRBV6-1, the J call TRBJ2-7, with D perhaps matching TRBD2 (6 bases). CDR3 in DNA: TGTGCCAGCAGTAGACTAGGATCTTCCTACGAGCAGTACTTC. This gives the protein CASSRLGSSYEQYF.